Shown below are 6 T cell receptor beta chains from a single sample sequenced in a study of cytomegalovirus exposure and HLA in healthy donors. Amplification used 60 Vbeta primers and 13 Jbeta primers. Here immunoSEQ multiplex PCR was the method, and the copy in TCRdb shows in-frame clones only, minus some. The sample lists approximately 140,000 clones, 79% occurring once. The material sequenced was PBMCs. The receptors shown here come from a woman aged 40 to 49 in good health and CMV-seropositive.

This clone was seen once. The rearrangement uses TRBV29-1 and TRBJ2-1; 13 bases line up with TRBD2. The junction had 2 bases not matched to a gene; V was cut back by 7 bases and J by 14 bases. Germline V lookup: CDR1 SQVTM, CDR2 ANQGSEA. CDR3 size: 10 residues. The CDR3 nucleotides read TGCAGCGCTGGACTAGCGGGGGAGTTCTTC. This translates into CSAGLAGEFF.

The V call is TRBV28, the J call TRBJ2-2; TRBD1 agrees at 9 bases. The CDR3 totals 16 residues. J gave up 4 bases and V 5 bases, and 8 bases lay outside the gene matches. The V gene's germline CDR1 is MDHEN and CDR2 SYDVKM. The CDR3 nucleotides read TGTGCCAGCAGTGGGAACAGGGGGCCTTTCACCGGGGAGCTGTTTTTT. This codes for CASSGNRGPFTGELFF.

This clone was recorded a few times. This rearrangement joins TRBV7-9 to TRBJ1-1; D is unclear. This CDR3 spans 16 amino acids. Deletions cut 5 bases from V and 4 bases from J, with 20 bases between. The germline CDR1 and CDR2 sequences are SEHNR and FQNEAQ (reference sequence). The CDR3 nucleotides read TGTGCCAGCAGCCAAGAAAGTTCGCCCGCAGGCACTGAAGCTTTCTTT. It is translated as CASSQESSPAGTEAFF.

This sequence joins TRBV4-1 and TRBJ2-1, with 7 bases lining up with TRBD2. Trimming took 1 base from V and 0 from J; bases not matched to a gene: 6. The CDR3 runs 17 residues. Germline values: CDR1 MGHRA, CDR2 YSYEKL. The CDR3 loop is CASSQGPVAGSYNEQFF. The CDR3 DNA sequence: TGCGCCAGCAGCCAAGGACCGGTAGCGGGCTCCTACAATGAGCAGTTCTTC.

This chain uses TRBV25-1 with TRBJ1-4; 8 positions match TRBD1. There are 16 residues in the CDR3. Germline CDR1 and CDR2: MGHDK and SYGVNS. After removal of 3 bases from V and 4 bases from J, the junction contained 7 bases not matched to a gene. The CDR3 sequence: CASSEGQAPFNEKLFF. The CDR3 region has the DNA TGTGCCAGCAGTGAGGGACAGGCCCCCTTTAATGAAAAACTGTTTTTT.

In the case of this clone: This sample also contains other DNA sequences that code for the same CDR3. V is TRBV18 and J is TRBJ1-5; 7 nucleotides line up with TRBD1. CDR1 is KGHSH, CDR2 LQKENI, per germline. The CDR3 has 14 residues. V trimming: 3 bases; J trimming: 7 bases; junction bases outside the gene matches: 6. The CDR3 loop reads CASSPRTGDQPQHF. The CDR3 DNA sequence: TGTGCCAGCTCACCGCGTACAGGGGACCAGCCCCAGCATTTT.